The rows below give T cell receptor beta chains drawn from one sample of a study of cytomegalovirus exposure and HLA in healthy donors. Sequenced by immunoSEQ multiplex PCR; TCRdb stores in-frame clones only, minus some. The sample has around 96,000 clones; about 75% are singletons. Sequencing used PBMCs. The receptors shown here come from a man aged 30 to 45 in good health and CMV-seropositive. Each CDR3 is given with its conserved first and last residue. Fields, in order: V gene, J gene, D gene, CDR3 length, clone size, CDR3 protein, CDR3 DNA. D genes are given only for firm matches. A row's size may be missing; if present it is once, few, many or a size class.

>TRBV5-6|TRBJ1-1|TRBD1|14|-
CASSWTGMNTEAFF
TGTGCCAGCAGCTGGACAGGAATGAACACTGAAGCTTTCTTT
>TRBV25-1|TRBJ1-3|TRBD1|17|-
CASRPDPDRGYGNTIYF
TGTGCCAGCAGACCCGACCCGGACAGGGGTTATGGAAACACCATATATTTT
>TRBV18|TRBJ2-5|-|17|-
CASSRTAPDSLQGTQYF
TGTGCCAGCTCAAGAACGGCACCGGACAGCCTCCAAGGGACCCAGTACTTC
>TRBV18|TRBJ1-5|-|14|-
CASSPGQINQPQHF
TGTGCCAGCTCACCCGGACAGATCAATCAGCCCCAGCATTTT
>TRBV9|TRBJ1-1|TRBD1|15|-
CASSPRGTGNTEAFF
TGTGCCAGCAGCCCGAGAGGGACAGGGAACACTGAAGCTTTCTTT
>TRBV7-8|TRBJ1-4|TRBD1|18|-
CASSLAETGSARREKLFF
TGTGCCAGCAGCTTAGCAGAGACAGGGTCCGCAAGGCGAGAAAAACTGTTTTTT
>TRBV27|TRBJ1-1|-|13|once
CASSPRVNTEAFF
TGTGCCAGCAGTCCGAGGGTAAACACTGAAGCTTTCTTT
>TRBV19|TRBJ1-5|TRBD1|13|once
CATRTGGYQPQHF
TGTGCCACCCGGACAGGGGGCTATCAGCCCCAGCATTTT
>TRBV5-4|TRBJ2-7|TRBD1|13|-
CASSYPGTGKQYF
TGTGCCAGCAGCTACCCCGGGACAGGGAAGCAGTACTTC
>TRBV9|TRBJ1-1|TRBD1|15|-
CASSAGGLVNTEAFF
TGTGCCAGCAGCGCAGGGGGCTTGGTAAATACTGAAGCTTTCTTT
>TRBV5-6|TRBJ2-3|-|16|few
CASSLLGQGMTDTQYF
TGTGCCAGCAGCTTGTTGGGCCAGGGGATGACAGATACGCAGTATTTT
>TRBV7-9|TRBJ2-7|-|12|-
CASSTGFYEQYF
TGTGCCAGCTCCACCGGGTTTTACGAGCAGTACTTC
>TRBV7-2|TRBJ1-5|-|16|few
CASSFAGPQGGQPQHF
TGTGCCAGCAGCTTTGCCGGGCCGCAGGGAGGTCAGCCCCAGCATTTT
>TRBV30|TRBJ1-6|-|13|-
CAWSRTVNPPLHF
TGTGCCTGGAGTCGGACAGTTAATCCACCCCTCCACTTT
>TRBV5-3|TRBJ1-1|-|14|few
CARSLDSPNTEAFF
TGTGCCAGAAGCTTGGACAGCCCCAACACTGAAGCTTTCTTT
>TRBV9|TRBJ1-5|-|18|-
CASSVDPDQGNGNQPQHF
TGTGCCAGCAGCGTAGATCCTGATCAGGGGAACGGCAATCAGCCCCAGCATTTT
>TRBV10-1|TRBJ1-5|-|13|once
CASRTNHTQPQHF
TGCGCCAGCAGAACCAACCACACGCAGCCCCAGCATTTT
>TRBV12-5|TRBJ1-6|-|17|-
CASGLAQRGVYNSPLHF
TGTGCTAGTGGTTTGGCCCAACGGGGGGTATATAATTCACCCCTCCACTTT
>TRBV29-1|TRBJ2-5|-|14|-
CSVELAPSQETQYF
TGCAGCGTTGAACTCGCGCCTTCCCAAGAGACCCAGTACTTC
>TRBV9|TRBJ2-3|-|13|-
CASSVALADTQYF
TGTGCCAGCAGCGTAGCACTAGCAGATACGCAGTATTTT
>TRBV6-1|TRBJ2-5|-|15|-
CASSDLSGGGETQYF
TGTGCCAGCAGTGACCTATCGGGGGGCGGGGAGACCCAGTACTTC
>TRBV5-1|TRBJ2-7|-|12|once
CASSSLNYEQYF
TGCGCCAGCAGCTCCCTAAACTACGAGCAGTACTTC
>TRBV11-3|TRBJ2-2|-|13|-
CASSFPGAGELFF
TGTGCCAGCAGCTTCCCAGGGGCCGGGGAGCTGTTTTTT
>TRBV6-4|TRBJ2-2|-|13|-
CASSAGNTGELFF
TGTGCCAGCAGTGCGGGGAACACCGGGGAGCTGTTTTTT
>TRBV19|TRBJ2-5|TRBD2|16|-
CASSIGLAGALETQYF
TGTGCCAGTAGTATAGGCCTAGCGGGGGCACTGGAGACCCAGTACTTC
>TRBV30|TRBJ1-1|-|12|-
CAWSVGGHEAFF
TGTGCCTGGAGTGTCGGGGGGCACGAAGCTTTCTTT
>TRBV7-3|TRBJ1-1|-|13|few
CASSLNRNTEAFF
TGTGCCAGCAGCTTAAATCGGAACACTGAAGCTTTCTTT
>TRBV2|TRBJ2-5|TRBD2|15|-
CASRPAGGIQETQYF
TGTGCCAGCAGGCCGGCGGGGGGTATACAAGAGACCCAGTACTTC
>TRBV9|TRBJ2-2|TRBD2|15|-
CASNRLAGDTGELFF
TGTGCCAGCAATCGACTAGCGGGGGACACCGGGGAGCTGTTTTTT
>TRBV14|TRBJ1-1|-|14|-
CASSSGLMNTEAFF
TGTGCCAGCAGCTCGGGACTAATGAACACTGAAGCTTTCTTT
>TRBV30|TRBJ1-6|TRBD1|13|-
CAWAGTANSPLHF
TGTGCCTGGGCCGGGACAGCCAATTCACCCCTCCACTTT
>TRBV19|TRBJ1-1|TRBD1|13|-
CASSAPGTGLAFF
TGTGCCAGTAGCGCTCCCGGGACAGGGCTAGCTTTCTTT
>TRBV7-9|TRBJ2-5|-|14|once
CASSLGAGSETQYF
TGTGCCAGCAGCTTGGGGGCAGGGTCGGAGACCCAGTACTTC
>TRBV7-9|TRBJ2-1|-|16|-
CSSSLNARSSYNEQFF
TGTTCCAGCAGCTTAAACGCTAGGAGCTCCTACAATGAGCAGTTCTTC
>TRBV4-1|TRBJ1-2|-|13|once
CASSFGGGNGYTF
TGCGCCAGCAGCTTCGGGGGGGGCAATGGCTACACCTTC
>TRBV7-9|TRBJ1-6|TRBD1|17|few
CASSFPGTGGKDSPLHF
TGTGCCAGCAGCTTCCCTGGGACAGGGGGTAAGGATTCACCCCTCCACTTT
>TRBV9|TRBJ1-3|-|21|-
CASSANLGTPPTGTPGNTIYF
TGTGCCAGCAGCGCTAACCTCGGCACCCCCCCGACAGGTACACCTGGAAACACCATATATTTT
>TRBV4-3|TRBJ1-3|-|13|few
CASSLTAGNTIYF
TGCGCCAGCAGCCTAACTGCCGGAAACACCATATATTTT
>TRBV6-5|TRBJ2-7|-|14|-
CASSYTDPSYEQYF
TGTGCCAGCAGTTACACAGACCCATCCTACGAGCAGTACTTC
>TRBV14|TRBJ2-7|-|14|few
CASSQDWRAYEQYF
TGTGCCAGCAGCCAAGATTGGCGGGCCTACGAGCAGTACTTC
>TRBV30|TRBJ1-4|-|13|-
CAWSVPGFSKLFF
TGTGCCTGGAGTGTACCGGGGTTTTCAAAACTGTTTTTT
>TRBV5-1|TRBJ2-2|-|15|-
CASSFGQTNTGELFF
TGCGCCAGCAGCTTTGGGCAGACGAACACCGGGGAGCTGTTTTTT
>TRBV19|TRBJ1-4|TRBD1|15|-
CASRSVRTGGEKLFF
TGTGCCAGTAGATCTGTCCGGACAGGGGGAGAAAAACTGTTTTTT
>TRBV18|TRBJ2-5|-|13|few
CASQDSLQETQYF
TGTGCCAGCCAGGACAGCCTCCAAGAGACCCAGTACTTC
>TRBV18|TRBJ2-1|TRBD2|14|-
CASSGGLADNEQFF
TGTGCCAGCTCAGGGGGACTAGCGGACAATGAGCAGTTCTTC
>TRBV18|TRBJ1-5|-|17|-
CASSPPTGGGSNQPQHF
TGTGCCAGCTCACCACCGACCGGGGGAGGTAGCAATCAGCCCCAGCATTTT
>TRBV7-9|TRBJ1-3|-|14|-
CASSFGGSGNTIYF
TGTGCCAGCAGCTTCGGAGGCTCTGGAAACACCATATATTTT
>TRBV7-9|TRBJ2-1|TRBD2|18|-
CSSSPGLAGRGTYNEQFF
TGTTCCAGCAGCCCCGGACTAGCGGGGCGAGGGACCTACAATGAGCAGTTCTTC
>TRBV5-1|TRBJ2-7|TRBD1|14|-
CASSLDRGRVEQYF
TGCGCCAGCAGCTTGGACAGGGGGCGAGTCGAGCAGTACTTC
>TRBV9|TRBJ1-5|-|15|-
CASSVDGGSNQPQHF
TGTGCCAGCAGCGTAGACGGGGGGAGCAATCAGCCCCAGCATTTT
>TRBV12-5|TRBJ1-1|-|15|few
CASGFVTDMNTEAFF
TGTGCTAGTGGTTTCGTCACCGACATGAACACTGAAGCTTTCTTT
>TRBV5-1|TRBJ2-7|TRBD2|15|-
CASREWTSGFYEQYF
TGCGCCAGCAGGGAGTGGACTAGCGGATTCTACGAGCAGTACTTC
>TRBV7-3|TRBJ2-1|-|15|-
CASSLDQRTYNEQFF
TGTGCCAGCAGCTTAGATCAGCGGACGTACAATGAGCAGTTCTTC